This TCR beta chain was recovered during a study of cytomegalovirus exposure and HLA in healthy donors. With 60 Vbeta and 13 Jbeta primers, the PCR was carried out. Data came from immunoSEQ multiplex PCR; TCRdb stores just in-frame clones and leaves some out. The sample consists of under 200,000 clones, 81% of them appearing once. This clone was found once. CDR1 is SNHLY, CDR2 FYNNEI, per germline. The CDR3 loop spans 14 amino acids. With 5 bases clipped from V and 6 bases from J, the junction kept 3 bases outside the gene matches. V and J are TRBV2 and TRBJ1-4; 10 bases match TRBD1. This receptor was taken from a man in his fifties in good health and CMV-seronegative. Material: PBMCs. Written as DNA, the CDR3 is TGTGCCAGCAGTTGGACAGGGGGGGATGAAAAACTGTTTTTT. Translating it yields CASSWTGGDEKLFF.